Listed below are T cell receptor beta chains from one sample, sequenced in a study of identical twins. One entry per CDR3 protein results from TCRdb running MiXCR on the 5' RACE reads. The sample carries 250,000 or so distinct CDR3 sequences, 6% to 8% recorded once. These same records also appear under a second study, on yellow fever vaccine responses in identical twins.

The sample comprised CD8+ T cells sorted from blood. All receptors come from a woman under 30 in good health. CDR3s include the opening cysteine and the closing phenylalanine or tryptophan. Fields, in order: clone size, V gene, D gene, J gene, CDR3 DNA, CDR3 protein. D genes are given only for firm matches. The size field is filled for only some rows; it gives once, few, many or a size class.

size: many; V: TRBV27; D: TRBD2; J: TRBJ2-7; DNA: TGTGCCAGCAGTTTAAGAGCGGGGGGGACCACTTACGAGCAGTACTTC; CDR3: CASSLRAGGTTYEQYF
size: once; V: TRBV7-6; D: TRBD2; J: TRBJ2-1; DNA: TGTGCCAGCAGCCGGGGACTAGGAAGTAGCAATGAGCAGTTCTTC; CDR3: CASSRGLGSSNEQFF
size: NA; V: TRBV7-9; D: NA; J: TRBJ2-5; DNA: TGTGCCAGCAGCTTGGAGAGACAGACTATTTTC; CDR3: CASSLERQTIF
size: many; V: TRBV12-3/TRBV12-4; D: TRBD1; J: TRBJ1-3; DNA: TGTGCCAGCAGTGCGGGACAGGGAAACACCATATATTTT; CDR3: CASSAGQGNTIYF
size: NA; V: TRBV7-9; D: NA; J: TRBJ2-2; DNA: TGTGCCAGCAGCTTCTCAGGGGAAGAGCTGTTTTTT; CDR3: CASSFSGEELFF
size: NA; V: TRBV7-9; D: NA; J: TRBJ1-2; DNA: TGTGCCAGCAGCTTAGCTTCAGGGAGCTATGGCTACACCTTC; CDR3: CASSLASGSYGYTF
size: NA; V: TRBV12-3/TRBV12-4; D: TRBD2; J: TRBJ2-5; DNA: TGTGCCAGCAGTTTGGTGCTAGCGGGAGATTGGGAGACCCAGTACTTC; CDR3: CASSLVLAGDWETQYF
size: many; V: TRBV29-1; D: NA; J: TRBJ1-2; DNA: TGCAGCGTTGAGGGACACCTCTATGGCTACACCTTC; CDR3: CSVEGHLYGYTF
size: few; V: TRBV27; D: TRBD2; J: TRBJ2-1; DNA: TGTGCCAGCAGTTTAGGGACTAGGGGCTCCTACAATGAGCAGTTCTTC; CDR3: CASSLGTRGSYNEQFF
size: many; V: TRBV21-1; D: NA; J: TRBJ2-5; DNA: TGTGCCAGCAACGACACAAGCGGGGACCAAGTAGAGACCCAGTACTTC; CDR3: CASNDTSGDQVETQYF
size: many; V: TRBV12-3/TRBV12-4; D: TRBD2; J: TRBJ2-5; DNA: TGTGCCAGCAGCCGGGGACTAGCGGGAGAGACCCAGTACTTC; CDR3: CASSRGLAGETQYF
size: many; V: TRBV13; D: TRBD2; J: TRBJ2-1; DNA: TGTGCCAGCAGCGTCAGACTAGCCCAAACCTACAATGAGCAGTTCTTC; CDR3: CASSVRLAQTYNEQFF
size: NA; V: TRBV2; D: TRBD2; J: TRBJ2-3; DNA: TGTGCCAGCAGTTGGACTAGAGGGACCCCAGATACGCAGTATTTT; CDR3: CASSWTRGTPDTQYF
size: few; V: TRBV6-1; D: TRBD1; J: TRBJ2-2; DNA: TGTGCCAGCAGTGTGGGACAGGGTTCAGCCGGGGAGCTGTTTTTT; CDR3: CASSVGQGSAGELFF
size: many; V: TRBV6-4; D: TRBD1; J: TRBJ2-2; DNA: TGTGCCAGCAGTGAACCCGGGACAGGGGGCACCGGGGAGCTGTTTTTT; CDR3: CASSEPGTGGTGELFF
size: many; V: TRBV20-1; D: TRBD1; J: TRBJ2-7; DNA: TGCAGTGCCAGGACAGGCAGCTCCTACGAGCAGTACTTC; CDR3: CSARTGSSYEQYF
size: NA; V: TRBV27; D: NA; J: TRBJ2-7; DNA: TGTGCCAGCAGTTTAGGACATAGAAGCGAGCAGTACTTC; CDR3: CASSLGHRSEQYF
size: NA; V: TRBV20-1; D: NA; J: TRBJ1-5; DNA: TGCAGTGCTAGTCGGCAGCCCCAGCATTTT; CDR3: CSASRQPQHF
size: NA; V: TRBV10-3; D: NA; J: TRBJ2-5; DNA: TGTGCCATCAGTGAGTCTGGGGGACGCCAAGAGACCCAGTACTTC; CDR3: CAISESGGRQETQYF
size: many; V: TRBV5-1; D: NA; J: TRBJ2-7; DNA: TGCGCCAGCAGCTTGGCCACGGATCTCAACGAGCAGTACTTC; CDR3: CASSLATDLNEQYF
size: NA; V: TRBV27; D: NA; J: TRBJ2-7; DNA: TGTGCCAGCAGTAGGGGGGGTCGACTTTCCGAGCAGTACTTC; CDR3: CASSRGGRLSEQYF
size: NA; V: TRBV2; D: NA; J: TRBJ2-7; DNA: TGTGCCAGTCGGCAGGTCAGCTCCTACGAGCAGTACTTC; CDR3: CASRQVSSYEQYF
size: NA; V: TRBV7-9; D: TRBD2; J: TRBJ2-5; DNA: TGTGCCAGCAGCGCCGGGACTAGCGGGAACAGTATGGAGACCCAGTACTTC; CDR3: CASSAGTSGNSMETQYF
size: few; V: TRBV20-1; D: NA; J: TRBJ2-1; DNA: TGCAGTGCTAGAGATATGTTGGGCGGCGGGGTTCGGGCGGAAAATGAGCAGTTCTTC; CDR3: CSARDMLGGGVRAENEQFF
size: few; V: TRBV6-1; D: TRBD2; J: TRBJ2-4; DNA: TGTGCCAGCAGTCAACGTACTAGCGGGGGGGTTCTGAACATTCAGTACTTC; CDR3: CASSQRTSGGVLNIQYF
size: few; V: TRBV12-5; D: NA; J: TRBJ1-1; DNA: TGTGCTAGTGGTTTGGACGGGGACGGCACTGAAGCTTTCTTT; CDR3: CASGLDGDGTEAFF
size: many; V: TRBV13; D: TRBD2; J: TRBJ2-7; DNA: TGTGCCAGCAGCTTAGGCCTAGCGGGCTCTGAGCAGTACTTC; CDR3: CASSLGLAGSEQYF
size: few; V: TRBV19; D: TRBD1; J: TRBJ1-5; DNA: TGTGCCAGTAGTACCACACCAGGGGGGCTATGGGCCCAGCATTTT; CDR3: CASSTTPGGLWAQHF
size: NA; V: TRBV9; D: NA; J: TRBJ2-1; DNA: TGTGCCAGCAGCTTCCTGGAGTTTCGCAATGAGCAGTTCTTC; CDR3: CASSFLEFRNEQFF
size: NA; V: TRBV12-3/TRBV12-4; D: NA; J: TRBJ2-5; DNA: TGTGCCAGCAGTTTAGGGGGCGCGGGAGAGACCCAGTACTTC; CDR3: CASSLGGAGETQYF
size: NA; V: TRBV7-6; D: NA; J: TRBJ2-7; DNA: TGTGCCAGCAGCTTAGGCAAGGGACAAGTCTACGAGCAGTACTTC; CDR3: CASSLGKGQVYEQYF
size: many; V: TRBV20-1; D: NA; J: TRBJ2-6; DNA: TGCAGTGCTTCCCAAGGGGAACCTGGGGCCAACGTCCTGACTTTC; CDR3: CSASQGEPGANVLTF
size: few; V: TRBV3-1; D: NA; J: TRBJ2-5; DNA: TGTGCCAGCAGCCTTCCCTCACAAGAAGACGAAGAGACCCAGTACTTC; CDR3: CASSLPSQEDEETQYF
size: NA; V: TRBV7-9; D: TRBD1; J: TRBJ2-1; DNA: TGTGCCAGCAGTGACGGGACAGACGACAACAATGAGCAGTTCTTC; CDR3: CASSDGTDDNNEQFF
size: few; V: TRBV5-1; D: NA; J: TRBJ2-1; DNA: TGCGCCAGCAGCTTGGACGCCGATAATGAGGGTGGGAAAGACAATGAGCAGTTCTTC; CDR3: CASSLDADNEGGKDNEQFF
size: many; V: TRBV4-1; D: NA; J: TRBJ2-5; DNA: TGCGCCAGCAGCCGAGGACCCAGCAACCAAGAGACCCAGTACTTC; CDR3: CASSRGPSNQETQYF
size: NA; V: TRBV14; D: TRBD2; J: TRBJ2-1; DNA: TGTGCCAGCAGCTTCCTAGCGGAGAGCTCCTACAATGAGCAGTTCTTC; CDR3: CASSFLAESSYNEQFF
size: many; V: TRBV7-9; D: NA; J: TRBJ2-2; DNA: TGTGCCAGCAGCTACGGACGGTTTCAATTGGCCGGGGAGCTGTTTTTT; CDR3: CASSYGRFQLAGELFF
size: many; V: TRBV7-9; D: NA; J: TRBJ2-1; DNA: TGTGCCAGCAGCTTAGCGCTTTTATCCGATGAGCAGTTCTTC; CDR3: CASSLALLSDEQFF
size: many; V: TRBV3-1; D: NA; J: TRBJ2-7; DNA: TGTGCCAGCAGCCAAGAGAGGGCCCTGGACAGGGTGAGGGGCGGGAGACGTTACGAGCAGTACTTC; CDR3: CASSQERALDRVRGGRRYEQYF
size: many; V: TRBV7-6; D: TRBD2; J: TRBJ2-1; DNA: TGTGCCAGCAGCTTAGGTACTAGCGGGAGGTCTGAGCAGTTCTTC; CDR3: CASSLGTSGRSEQFF